The source of this T cell receptor (beta chain) is a study of T cell responses to AZD1222 COVID-19 vaccine. Study conclusions and caveats: With two AZD1222 doses given, Spike-specific TCR breadth and depth both rose.

The germline gives CDR1 SGHAT, CDR2 FQNNGV. V shed 2 bases, J shed 5 bases, and the junction held 7 bases outside the gene matches. The CDR3 sequence is 15 residues long. Clones were read by immunoSEQ multiplex PCR, and TCRdb kept only the in-frame ones, dropping some. The sample consists of over 110,000 clones, roughly nine tenths of them appearing once. Note on this clone: The antigen is unknown.

The material was peripheral blood, obtained 28 days after the second AZD1222 dose. The genes are TRBV11-2 and TRBJ2-5, with 8 bases matching TRBD2. The source of this sequence is an adult who received the AZD1222 COVID-19 vaccine. The CDR3 nucleotides are TGTGCCAGCAGCTTAAATAGCGGGGCGGGTGAGACCCAGTACTTC. Translated: CASSLNSGAGETQYF.